This T cell receptor beta chain emerged from a study of blood T cells in healthy people across ages. Study-level points and caveats: When set beside aged donors, long-lived donors presented more naive CD4+ cells and higher diversity.

It was with a sample-barcoded 5' primer and a J-beta primer mix that a second PCR of roughly 7 to 12 cycles was run. All cDNA molecules were each tagged by a template-switch adaptor with 12 random nucleotides. TCRdb itself ran the 5' RACE reads through MiXCR, one entry per CDR3 protein. Among 630,000 or so distinct CDR3 sequences, less than 35% were seen once, and the ten largest hold 15% to 18%. This CDR3 has 16 amino acids. A note on this clonotype: Its antigen is undetermined. One junction end does not reproduce the germline sequence, and a read error may be involved.

Sequencing was carried out using blood. The sequence was obtained from a woman older than 75 in good health. V usage is TRBV12-3 or TRBV12-4 and J usage is TRBJ2-3, with D maybe TRBD2 (7 bases). The CDR3 protein is CTSRPGGTTSADAQYF. CDR3 nucleotide sequence: TGTACCAGCAGACCGGGGGGCACCACGAGCGCAGATGCGCAGTATTTT.